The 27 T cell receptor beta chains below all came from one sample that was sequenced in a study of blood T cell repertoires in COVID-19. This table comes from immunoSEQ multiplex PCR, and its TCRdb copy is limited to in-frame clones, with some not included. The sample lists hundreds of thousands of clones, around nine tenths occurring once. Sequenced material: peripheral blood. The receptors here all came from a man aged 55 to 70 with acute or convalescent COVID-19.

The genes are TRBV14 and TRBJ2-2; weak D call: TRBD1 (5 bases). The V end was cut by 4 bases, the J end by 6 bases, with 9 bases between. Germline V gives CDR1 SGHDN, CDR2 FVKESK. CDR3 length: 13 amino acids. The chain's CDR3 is CASSRNRPGELFF. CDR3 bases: TGTGCCAGCAGCCGAAACAGGCCCGGGGAGCTGTTTTTT.

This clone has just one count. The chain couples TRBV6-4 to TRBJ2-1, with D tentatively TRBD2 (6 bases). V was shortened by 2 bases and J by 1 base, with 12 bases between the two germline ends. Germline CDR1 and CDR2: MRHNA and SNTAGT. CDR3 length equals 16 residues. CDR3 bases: TGTGCCAGCAGTGACATGGCGGGGAAATCCTACAATGAGCAGTTCTTC. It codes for CASSDMAGKSYNEQFF.

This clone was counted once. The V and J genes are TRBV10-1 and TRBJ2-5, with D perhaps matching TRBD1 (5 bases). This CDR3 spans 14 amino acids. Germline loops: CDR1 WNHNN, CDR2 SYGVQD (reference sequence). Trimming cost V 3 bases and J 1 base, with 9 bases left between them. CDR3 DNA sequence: TGCGCCAGCAGTGACGGACACTCCCAAGAGACCCAGTACTTC. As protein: CASSDGHSQETQYF.

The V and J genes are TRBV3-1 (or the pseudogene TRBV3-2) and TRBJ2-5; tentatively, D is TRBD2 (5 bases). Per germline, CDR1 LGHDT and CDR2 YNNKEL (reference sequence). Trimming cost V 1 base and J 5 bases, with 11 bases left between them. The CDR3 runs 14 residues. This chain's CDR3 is CASSQGRTGETQYF. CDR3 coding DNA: TGTGCCAGCAGCCAAGGGCGAACGGGGGAGACCCAGTACTTC.

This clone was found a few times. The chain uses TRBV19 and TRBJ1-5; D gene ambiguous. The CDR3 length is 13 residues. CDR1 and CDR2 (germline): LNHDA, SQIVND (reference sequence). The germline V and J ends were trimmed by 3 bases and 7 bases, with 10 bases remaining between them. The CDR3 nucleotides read TGTGCCAGTAGTATGGTAGCAGACCAGCCCCAGCATTTT. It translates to CASSMVADQPQHF.

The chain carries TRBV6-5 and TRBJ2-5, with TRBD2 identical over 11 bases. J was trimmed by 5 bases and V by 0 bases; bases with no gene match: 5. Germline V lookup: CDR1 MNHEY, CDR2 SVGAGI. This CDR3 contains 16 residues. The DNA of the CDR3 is TGTGCCAGCAGTTACTCGGGTAGCGGGGGGGCCGAGACCCAGTACTTC. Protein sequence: CASSYSGSGGAETQYF.

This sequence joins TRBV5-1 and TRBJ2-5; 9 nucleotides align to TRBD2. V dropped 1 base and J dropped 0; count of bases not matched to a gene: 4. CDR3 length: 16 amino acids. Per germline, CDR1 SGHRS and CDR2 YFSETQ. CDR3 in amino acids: CASSLLSGGYQETQYF. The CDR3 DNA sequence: TGCGCCAGCAGCTTGCTTAGCGGGGGATACCAAGAGACCCAGTACTTC.

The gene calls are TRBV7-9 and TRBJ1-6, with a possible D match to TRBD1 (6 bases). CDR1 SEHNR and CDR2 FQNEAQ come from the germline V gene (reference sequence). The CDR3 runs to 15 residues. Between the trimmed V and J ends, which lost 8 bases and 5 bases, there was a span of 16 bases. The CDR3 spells CASAKWGTNNSPLHF. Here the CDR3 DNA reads TGTGCCAGCGCAAAATGGGGGACAAATAATTCACCCCTCCACTTT. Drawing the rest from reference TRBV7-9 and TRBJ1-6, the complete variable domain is DTGVSQNPRHKITKRGQNVTFRCDPISEHNRLYWYRQTLGQGPEFLTYFQNEAQLEKSRLLSDRFSAERPKGSFSTLEIQRTEQGDSAMYLCASAKWGTNNSPLHFGNGTRLTVT.

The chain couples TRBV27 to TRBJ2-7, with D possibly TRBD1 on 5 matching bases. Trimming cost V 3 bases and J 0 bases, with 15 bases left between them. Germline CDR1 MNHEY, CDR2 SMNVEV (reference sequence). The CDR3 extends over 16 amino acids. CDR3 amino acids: CASSFRAGKSSYEQYF. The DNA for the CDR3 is TGTGCCAGCAGTTTCCGGGCAGGGAAGAGCTCCTACGAGCAGTACTTC.

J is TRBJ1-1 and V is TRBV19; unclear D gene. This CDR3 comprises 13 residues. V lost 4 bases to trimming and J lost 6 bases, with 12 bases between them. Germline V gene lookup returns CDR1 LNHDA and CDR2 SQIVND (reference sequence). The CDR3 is CASSTDGGAEAFF. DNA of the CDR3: TGTGCCAGTAGTACCGACGGTGGAGCTGAAGCTTTCTTT.

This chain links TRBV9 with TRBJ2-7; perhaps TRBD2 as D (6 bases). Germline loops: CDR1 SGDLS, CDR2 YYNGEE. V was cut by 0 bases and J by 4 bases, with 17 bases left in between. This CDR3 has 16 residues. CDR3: CASSVAVYGGRYEQYF. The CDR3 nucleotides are TGTGCCAGCAGCGTAGCGGTTTATGGGGGGAGGTACGAGCAGTACTTC.

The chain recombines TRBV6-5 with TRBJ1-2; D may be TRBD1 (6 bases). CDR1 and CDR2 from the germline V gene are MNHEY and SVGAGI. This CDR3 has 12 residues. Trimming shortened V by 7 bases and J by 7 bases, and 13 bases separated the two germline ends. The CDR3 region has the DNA TGTGCCAGCATGGCGGGGGCGGGTGGCTACACCTTC. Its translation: CASMAGAGGYTF.

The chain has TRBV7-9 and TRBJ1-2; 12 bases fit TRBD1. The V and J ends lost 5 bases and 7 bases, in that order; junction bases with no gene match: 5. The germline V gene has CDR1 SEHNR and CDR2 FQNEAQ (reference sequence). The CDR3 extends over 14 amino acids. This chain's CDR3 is CASSLGTGGSGYTF. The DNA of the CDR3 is TGTGCCAGCAGCCTAGGGACAGGGGGCTCTGGCTACACCTTC.

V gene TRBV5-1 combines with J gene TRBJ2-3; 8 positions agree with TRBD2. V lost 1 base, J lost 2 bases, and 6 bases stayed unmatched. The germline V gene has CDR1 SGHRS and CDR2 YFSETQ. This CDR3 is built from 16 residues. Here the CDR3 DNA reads TGCGCCAGCAGCTTGCCCCGGGGGGGGCTCACAGATACGCAGTATTTT. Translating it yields CASSLPRGGLTDTQYF.

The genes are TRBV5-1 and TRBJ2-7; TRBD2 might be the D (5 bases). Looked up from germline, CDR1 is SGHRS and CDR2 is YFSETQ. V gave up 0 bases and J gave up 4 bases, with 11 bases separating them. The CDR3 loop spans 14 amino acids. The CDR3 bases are TGCGCCAGCAGCTTGGCCTCGGGGAAATACGAGCAGTACTTC. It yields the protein CASSLASGKYEQYF. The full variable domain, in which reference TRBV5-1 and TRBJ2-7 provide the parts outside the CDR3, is KAGVTQTPRYLIKTRGQQVTLSCSPISGHRSVSWYQQTPGQGLQFLFEYFSETQRNKGNFPGRFSGRQFSNSRSEMNVSTLELGDSALYLCASSLASGKYEQYFGPGTRLTVT.

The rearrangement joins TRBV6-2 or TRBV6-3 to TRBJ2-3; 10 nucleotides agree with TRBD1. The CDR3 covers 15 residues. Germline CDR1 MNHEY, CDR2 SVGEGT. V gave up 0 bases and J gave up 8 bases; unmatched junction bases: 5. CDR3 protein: CASSYSTGGKGTQYF. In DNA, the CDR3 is TGTGCCAGCAGTTACTCGACAGGGGGCAAGGGTACGCAGTATTTT.

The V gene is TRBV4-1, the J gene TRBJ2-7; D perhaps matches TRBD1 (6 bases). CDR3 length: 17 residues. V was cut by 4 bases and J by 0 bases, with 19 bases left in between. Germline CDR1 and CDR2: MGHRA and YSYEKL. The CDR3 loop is CASSPSFTGSHSYEQYF. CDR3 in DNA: TGCGCCAGCAGCCCAAGCTTTACAGGGAGTCACTCCTACGAGCAGTACTTC.

Here the CDR3 DNA reads TGTGCCAGCAGCTTAGATCTCGCTACCGAGACCCAGTACTTC. Translation gives CASSLDLATETQYF. The chain recombines TRBV11-2 with TRBJ2-5; D not certain. Germline V gene sequence: CDR1 SGHAT, CDR2 FQNNGV. Trimming stripped 0 bases from V and 5 bases from J, with 10 bases between. The CDR3 loop spans 14 amino acids.

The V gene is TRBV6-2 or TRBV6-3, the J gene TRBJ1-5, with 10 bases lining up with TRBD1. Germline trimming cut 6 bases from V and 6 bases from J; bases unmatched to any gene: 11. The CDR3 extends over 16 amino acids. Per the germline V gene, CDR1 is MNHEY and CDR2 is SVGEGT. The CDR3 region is CASSPTRQGAGQPQHF. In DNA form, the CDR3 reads TGTGCCAGCAGCCCTACTAGACAGGGGGCTGGTCAGCCCCAGCATTTT.

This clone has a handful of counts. The CDR3 DNA is TGTGCCAGCAGCTCCCGAGGCGGGCCGACGAGTTATGGCTACACCTTC. Amino acid sequence: CASSSRGGPTSYGYTF. This sequence joins TRBV9 and TRBJ1-2, with D unclear. Between the trimmed V and J ends, which lost 4 bases and 5 bases, there was a span of 21 bases. The CDR3 spans 16 residues. CDR1 is SGDLS, CDR2 YYNGEE, per germline.

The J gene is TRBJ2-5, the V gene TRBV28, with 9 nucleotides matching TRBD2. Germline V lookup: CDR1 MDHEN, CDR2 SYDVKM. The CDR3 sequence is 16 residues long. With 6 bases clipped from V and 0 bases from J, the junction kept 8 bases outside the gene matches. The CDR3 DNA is TGTGCCAGCAGCCCCATAGCGGGGGCGAACCAAGAGACCCAGTACTTC. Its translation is CASSPIAGANQETQYF.

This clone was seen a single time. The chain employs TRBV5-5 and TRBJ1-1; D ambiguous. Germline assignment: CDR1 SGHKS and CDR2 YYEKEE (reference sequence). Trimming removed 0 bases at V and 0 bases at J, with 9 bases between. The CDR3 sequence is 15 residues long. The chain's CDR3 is CASSLGSKLNTEAFF. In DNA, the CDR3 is TGTGCCAGCAGCTTGGGTTCTAAGTTGAACACTGAAGCTTTCTTT.

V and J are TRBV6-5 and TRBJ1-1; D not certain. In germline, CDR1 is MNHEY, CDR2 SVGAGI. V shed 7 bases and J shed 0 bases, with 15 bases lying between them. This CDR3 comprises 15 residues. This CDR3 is CASTRPERLNTEAFF. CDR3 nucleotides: TGTGCCAGCACTCGACCAGAGCGGCTGAACACTGAAGCTTTCTTT.

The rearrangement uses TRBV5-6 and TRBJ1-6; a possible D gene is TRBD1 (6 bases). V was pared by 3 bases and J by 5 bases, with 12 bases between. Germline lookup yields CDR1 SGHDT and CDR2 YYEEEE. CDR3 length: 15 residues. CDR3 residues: CASSSTGLNNSPLHF. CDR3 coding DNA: TGTGCCAGCAGCTCGACAGGCTTAAATAATTCACCCCTCCACTTT.

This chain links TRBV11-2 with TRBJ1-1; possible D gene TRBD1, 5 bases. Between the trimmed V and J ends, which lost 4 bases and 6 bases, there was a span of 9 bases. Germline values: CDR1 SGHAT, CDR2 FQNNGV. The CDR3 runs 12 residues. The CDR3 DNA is TGTGCCAGCAGCTCGCGGGGCGCTGAAGCTTTCTTT. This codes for CASSSRGAEAFF.

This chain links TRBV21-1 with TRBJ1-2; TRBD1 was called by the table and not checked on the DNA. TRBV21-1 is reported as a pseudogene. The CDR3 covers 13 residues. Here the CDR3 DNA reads TGTGCCAGCAGCAACCGGGACAGTCGCCCGTACACCTTC. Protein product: CASSNRDSRPYTF.

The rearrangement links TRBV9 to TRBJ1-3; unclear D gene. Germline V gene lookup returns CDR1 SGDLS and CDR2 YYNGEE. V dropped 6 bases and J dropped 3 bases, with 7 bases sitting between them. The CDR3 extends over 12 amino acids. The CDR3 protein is CASTKNGNTIYF. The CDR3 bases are TGTGCCAGCACCAAAAATGGAAACACCATATATTTT. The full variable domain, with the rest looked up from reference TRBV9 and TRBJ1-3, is DSGVTQTPKHLITATGQRVTLRCSPRSGDLSVYWYQQSLDQGLQFLIQYYNGEERAKGNILERFSAQQFPDLHSELNLSSLELGDSALYFCASTKNGNTIYFGEGSWLTVV.